The next 12 T cell receptor beta chains were all read from a single sample in a study of blood T cells in healthy people across ages. A J-beta primer mix and a sample-barcoded 5' primer were used in a second PCR of about 7 to 12 cycles. One entry per CDR3 protein results from TCRdb running MiXCR on the 5' RACE reads. Altogether nearly 1 million distinct CDR3 sequences are present, roughly half being singletons, with the ten largest covering around a fifth. Sequenced material: blood. The receptors here all came from a woman in her sixties or seventies in good health.

This clonotype was counted a few times. The chain carries TRBV20-1 and TRBJ2-3; D gene uncertain. Germline V CDR1 and CDR2: DFQATT, SNEGSKA (reference sequence). V lost 2 bases and J lost 3, with 3 bases in between. The CDR3 consists of 11 residues. CDR3 DNA: TGCAGTGCTAGACGAACAGATACGCAGTATTTT. Translation: CSARRTDTQYF.

This clonotype was found a few times. V and J are TRBV5-1 and TRBJ2-5, with D perhaps assigned TRBD1 or TRBD2 (5 bases each). Per germline, CDR1 SGHRS and CDR2 YFSETQ. The CDR3 contains 15 residues. V shed 4 bases and J shed 0 bases, with 13 bases lying between them. CDR3 residues: CASSQEGRNQETQYF. The CDR3, as DNA: TGCGCCAGCAGCCAAGAGGGACGGAACCAAGAGACCCAGTACTTC. Filled out from reference TRBV5-1 and TRBJ2-5, the complete variable domain reads KAGVTQTPRYLIKTRGQQVTLSCSPISGHRSVSWYQQTPGQGLQFLFEYFSETQRNKGNFPGRFSGRQFSNSRSEMNVSTLELGDSALYLCASSQEGRNQETQYFGPGTRLLVL.

The J gene is TRBJ2-4, the V gene TRBV27; 10 bases line up with TRBD2. The CDR3 is 17 residues long. Germline loops: CDR1 MNHEY, CDR2 SMNVEV (reference sequence). The V gene end was trimmed by 6 bases and the J gene end by 0 bases; junction bases not matched to a gene: 8. CDR3 nucleotides: TGTGCCAGCAGCCACCCTATAGCGGGGGGAGCCAAAAACATTCAGTACTTC. Translation gives CASSHPIAGGAKNIQYF.

This clonotype showed up just once. The rearrangement links TRBV7-2 to TRBJ1-4; D unresolved. This CDR3 has 15 residues. Germline values: CDR1 SGHTA, CDR2 FQGNSA. The ends were cut back, 1 base at V and 8 bases at J, with 14 bases in the middle. Here the CDR3 reads CASSLVVGVEEKLFF. The DNA for the CDR3 is TGTGCCAGCAGCTTAGTTGTTGGGGTTGAAGAAAAACTGTTTTTT.

The rearrangement uses TRBV7-2 and TRBJ1-2, with D uncertain. Trimming took off 4 bases at V and 5 bases at J, with 17 bases between the two ends. This CDR3 is built from 15 residues. CDR1 SGHTA and CDR2 FQGNSA come from the germline V gene. CDR3 nucleotide sequence: TGTGCCAGCAGCTCAAACCTCGGAAGGAGGTATGGCTACACCTTC. Amino acid sequence: CASSSNLGRRYGYTF.

The V call is TRBV20-1, the J call TRBJ2-1; 8 nucleotides match TRBD1. V was clipped by 3 bases and J by 7 bases; unmatched bases: 5. Germline loops: CDR1 DFQATT, CDR2 SNEGSKA (reference sequence). The CDR3 is 13 residues long. The CDR3 region has the DNA TGCAGTGCTAGTCGGACAGGGAGTAATGAGCAGTTCTTC. Translation gives CSASRTGSNEQFF.

This sequence joins TRBV11-2 and TRBJ2-7; D is ambiguous. Germline V lookup: CDR1 SGHAT, CDR2 FQNNGV. V was cut by 5 bases and J by 0 bases, with 11 bases left in between. This CDR3 is built from 14 residues. The CDR3 here is CASSLLDSSYEQYF. The CDR3 DNA reads as TGTGCCAGCAGCCTCCTTGACTCCTCCTACGAGCAGTACTTC.

The V gene is TRBV29-1, the J gene TRBJ1-4; D may be TRBD1 (6 bases). The CDR3 length is 13 residues. V lost 4 bases, J lost 5 bases, and 11 bases lay in between. Germline loops: CDR1 SQVTM, CDR2 ANQGSEA. CDR3 protein: CSVASRGNEKLFF. CDR3 DNA: TGCAGCGTTGCTTCCAGGGGAAATGAAAAACTGTTTTTT.

The chain joins TRBV7-6 to TRBJ2-4, with TRBD1 as a possible D gene (6 bases). The end of the DNA is better explained by TRBJ2-7, so the J call may be wrong. The CDR3 length is 15 residues. CDR1 and CDR2 from the germline V gene are SGHVS and FNYEAQ. The CDR3 loop is CASSSKQGRLYEQYF. DNA for the CDR3: TGTGCCAGCAGTTCCAAACAGGGAAGACTCTACGAGCAGTACTTC.

The rearrangement links TRBV29-1 to TRBJ2-1, with D possibly TRBD1 on 6 matching bases. Trimming took 4 bases from V and 7 from J, leaving 11 bases between them. Germline CDR1 is SQVTM and CDR2 is ANQGSEA. This CDR3 spans 12 amino acids. The CDR3 nucleotides read TGCAGCGTTGTGGGGGCCTGGAATGAGCAGTTCTTC. This sequence encodes CSVVGAWNEQFF.

V gene TRBV18 combines with J gene TRBJ1-2; TRBD1 agrees at 8 bases. CDR1 KGHSH and CDR2 LQKENI come from the germline V gene. The V gene end was trimmed by 2 bases and the J gene end by 6 bases; junction bases not matched to a gene: 5. The CDR3 is made up of 14 amino acids. The CDR3 is CASSPGTGSNGYTF. The CDR3 DNA is TGTGCCAGCTCACCAGGGACAGGCTCGAATGGCTACACCTTC.

This clonotype was counted once. V gene TRBV7-8 combines with J gene TRBJ1-6; TRBD1 might be the D (6 bases). This CDR3 spans 14 amino acids. Germline CDR1 is SGHVS and CDR2 is FQNEAQ. Trimming shortened V by 6 bases and J by 4 bases, and 10 bases separated the two germline ends. The CDR3 protein is CASRIGGYNSPLHF. As DNA, the CDR3 is TGTGCCAGCAGAATAGGGGGGTATAATTCACCCCTCCACTTT.